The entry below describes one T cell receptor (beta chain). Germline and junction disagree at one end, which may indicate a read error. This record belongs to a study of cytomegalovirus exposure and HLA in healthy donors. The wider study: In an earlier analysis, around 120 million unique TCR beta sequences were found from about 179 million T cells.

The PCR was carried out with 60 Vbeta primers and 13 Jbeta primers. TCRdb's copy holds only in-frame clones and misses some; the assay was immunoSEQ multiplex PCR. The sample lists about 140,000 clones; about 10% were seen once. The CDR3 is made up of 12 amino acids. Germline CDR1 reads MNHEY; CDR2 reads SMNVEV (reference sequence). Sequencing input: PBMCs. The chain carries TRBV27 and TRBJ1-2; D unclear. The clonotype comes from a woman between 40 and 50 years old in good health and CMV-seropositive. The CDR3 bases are TGTGCCAGCAGTTCGATTAGCTCTCCTTTATTCTTC. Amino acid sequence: CASSSISSPLFF.